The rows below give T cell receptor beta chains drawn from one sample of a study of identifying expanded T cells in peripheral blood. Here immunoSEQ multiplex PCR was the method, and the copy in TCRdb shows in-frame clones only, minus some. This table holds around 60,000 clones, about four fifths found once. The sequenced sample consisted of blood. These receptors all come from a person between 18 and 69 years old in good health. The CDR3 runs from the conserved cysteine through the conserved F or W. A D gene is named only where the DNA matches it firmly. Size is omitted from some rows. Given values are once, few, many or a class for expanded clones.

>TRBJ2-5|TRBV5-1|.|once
CASSSGTGQETQYF
TGCGCCAGCAGCTCCGGGACGGGTCAAGAGACCCAGTACTTC
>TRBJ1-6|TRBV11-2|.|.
CASSLLPPGRHNSPLHF
TGTGCCAGCAGCTTACTACCACCGGGACGGCATAATTCACCCCTCCACTTT
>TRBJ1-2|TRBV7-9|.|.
CASSPSNYGYTF
TGTGCCAGCAGCCCGTCGAACTATGGCTACACCTTC
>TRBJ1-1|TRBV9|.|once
CASSPPGTEKAFF
TGTGCCAGCAGCCCCCCTGGGACCGAAAAAGCTTTCTTT
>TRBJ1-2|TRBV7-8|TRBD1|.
CASSLDAGQGSSNYGYTF
TGTGCCAGCAGCTTAGATGCGGGACAGGGATCCTCTAACTATGGCTACACCTTC
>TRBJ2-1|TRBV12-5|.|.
CASGLTSYNEQFF
TGTGCTAGTGGTTTAACGTCGTACAATGAGCAGTTCTTC
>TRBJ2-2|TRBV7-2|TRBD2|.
CASSLARLAGVLTGELFF
TGTGCCAGCAGCTTAGCACGGCTAGCGGGAGTCTTAACCGGGGAGCTGTTTTTT
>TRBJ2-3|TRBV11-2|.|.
CASSLEGWTQYF
TGTGCCAGCAGCTTAGAGGGGTGGACGCAGTATTTT
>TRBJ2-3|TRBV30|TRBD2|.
CAWRTGGPPQYF
TGTGCCTGGAGGACGGGGGGGCCACCGCAGTATTTT
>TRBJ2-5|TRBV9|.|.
CASSVAQGIQETQYF
TGTGCCAGCAGCGTAGCCCAGGGGATACAAGAGACCCAGTACTTC
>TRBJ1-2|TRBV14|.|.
CASSPVRRYGYTF
TGTGCCAGCAGCCCAGTGAGGAGGTATGGCTACACCTTC
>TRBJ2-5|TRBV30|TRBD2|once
CAWNRLAGGPRETQYF
TGTGCCTGGAATCGACTAGCGGGGGGGCCGAGAGAGACCCAGTACTTC
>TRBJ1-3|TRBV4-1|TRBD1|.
CASSQGDSGNTIYF
TGCGCCAGCAGCCAAGGGGACAGCGGAAACACCATATATTTT
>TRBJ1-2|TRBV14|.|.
CASSPGGYGYTF
TGTGCCAGCAGCCCGGGAGGCTATGGCTACACCTTC
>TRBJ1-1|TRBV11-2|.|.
CASSLVVSRDSTEAFF
TGTGCCAGCAGCTTAGTAGTGAGCAGGGATAGCACTGAAGCTTTCTTT
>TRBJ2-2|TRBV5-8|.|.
CASSLGLNRKTGELFF
TGTGCCAGCAGCTTGGGCCTTAACAGGAAAACCGGGGAGCTGTTTTTT
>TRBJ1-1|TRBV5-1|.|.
CASSLMRPNTEAFF
TGCGCCAGCAGCTTGATGCGACCGAACACTGAAGCTTTCTTT
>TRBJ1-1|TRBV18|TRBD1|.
CASSPRTGENTEAFF
TGTGCCAGCTCACCACGGACAGGGGAGAACACTGAAGCTTTCTTT
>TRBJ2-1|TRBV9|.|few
CASSVFGGTNEQFF
TGTGCCAGCAGCGTATTCGGCGGGACGAATGAGCAGTTCTTC
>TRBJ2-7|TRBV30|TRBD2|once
CAWGPGLPPYEQYF
TGTGCCTGGGGGCCGGGACTACCTCCCTACGAGCAGTACTTC
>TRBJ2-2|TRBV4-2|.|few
CASSQDGTWKTGELFF
TGTGCCAGCAGCCAAGATGGGACCTGGAAAACCGGGGAGCTGTTTTTT
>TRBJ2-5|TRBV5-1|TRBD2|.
CASRESGGYQETQYF
TGCGCCAGCAGGGAGAGCGGGGGGTACCAAGAGACCCAGTACTTC
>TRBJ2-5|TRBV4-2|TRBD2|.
CASSPSGRKLQETQYF
TGTGCCAGCAGCCCTAGCGGAAGGAAACTTCAAGAGACCCAGTACTTC
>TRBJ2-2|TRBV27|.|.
CASSSQGRPTGELFF
TGTGCCAGCAGTTCCCAGGGACGTCCGACCGGGGAGCTGTTTTTT
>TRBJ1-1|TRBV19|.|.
CASSSQVATEAFF
TGTGCCAGTAGTAGCCAGGTGGCTACTGAAGCTTTCTTT
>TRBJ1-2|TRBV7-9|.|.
CASSLATGYGYTF
TGTGCCAGCAGCTTAGCAACAGGCTATGGCTACACCTTC
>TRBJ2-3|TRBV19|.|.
CASSITTSTDTQYF
TGTGCCAGTAGTATCACCACCAGCACAGATACGCAGTATTTT
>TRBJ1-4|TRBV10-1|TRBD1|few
CASSGGQGSSTNEKLFF
TGCGCCAGCAGTGGGGGACAGGGGAGCTCAACTAATGAAAAACTGTTTTTT
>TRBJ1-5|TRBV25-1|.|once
CASSGQGTNQPQHF
TGTGCCAGCAGTGGGCAGGGGACGAATCAGCCCCAGCATTTT
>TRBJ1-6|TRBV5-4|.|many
CASSLAGSYNSPLHF
TGTGCCAGCAGCTTGGCGGGCTCCTATAATTCACCCCTCCACTTT
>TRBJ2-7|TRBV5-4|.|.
CASSLEGFSEQYF
TGTGCCAGCAGCTTGGAAGGGTTTAGTGAGCAGTACTTC
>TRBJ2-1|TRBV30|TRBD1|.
CAWSAERTGGYNEQFF
TGTGCCTGGAGTGCCGAGCGGACAGGGGGGTACAATGAGCAGTTCTTC
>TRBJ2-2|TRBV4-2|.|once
CASSQVECQFPGELFF
TGTGCCAGCAGCCAAGTAGAATGTCAGTTTCCCGGGGAGCTGTTTTTT
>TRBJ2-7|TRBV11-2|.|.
CASTIQEGYEQYF
TGTGCCAGCACCATTCAGGAAGGCTACGAGCAGTACTTC
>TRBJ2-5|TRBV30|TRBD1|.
CASQGALETQYF
TGTGCCTCACAGGGGGCGTTAGAGACCCAGTACTTC
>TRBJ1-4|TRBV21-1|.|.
CASSNSPQGPTNEKLFF
TGTGCCAGCAGCAACTCCCCGCAGGGACCAACTAATGAAAAACTGTTTTTT
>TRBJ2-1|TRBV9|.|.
CASSETGDSYNEQFF
TGTGCCAGCAGCGAGACGGGGGACTCCTACAATGAGCAGTTCTTC
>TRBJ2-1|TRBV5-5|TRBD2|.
CASSVTTSGRRLEQFF
TGTGCCAGCAGCGTAACGACTAGCGGGAGGCGACTAGAGCAGTTCTTC
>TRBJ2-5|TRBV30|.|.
CAWSPMGLEGQETQYF
TGTGCCTGGAGTCCCATGGGACTGGAGGGGCAAGAGACCCAGTACTTC
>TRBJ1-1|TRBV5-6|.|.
CASSFMSGDTEAFF
TGTGCCAGCAGCTTTATGAGCGGGGACACTGAAGCTTTCTTT
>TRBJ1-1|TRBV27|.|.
CASSFSRQGGTEAFF
TGTGCCAGCAGTTTTTCCCGGCAGGGTGGTACTGAAGCTTTCTTT
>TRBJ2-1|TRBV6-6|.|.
CASSVGGNEQFF
TGTGCCAGCAGTGTCGGGGGTAATGAGCAGTTCTTC
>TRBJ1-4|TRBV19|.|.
CASSPANEKLFF
TGTGCCAGTAGTCCGGCTAATGAAAAACTGTTTTTT
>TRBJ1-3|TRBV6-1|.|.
CARSYTRHSGNTIYF
TGTGCCAGGTCGTATACACGGCACTCTGGAAACACCATATATTTT
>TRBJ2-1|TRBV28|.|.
CASSAGRLSSYNEQFF
TGTGCCAGCAGTGCAGGGCGCCTCAGCTCCTACAATGAGCAGTTCTTC
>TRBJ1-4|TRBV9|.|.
CASSAMSGGGEKLFF
TGTGCCAGCAGCGCCATGTCAGGAGGGGGTGAAAAACTGTTTTTT
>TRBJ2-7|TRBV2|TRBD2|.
CASSPSGVGEQYF
TGTGCCAGCAGTCCTAGCGGAGTTGGAGAGCAGTACTTC
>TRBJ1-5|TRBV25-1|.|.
CASSDNDRNQPQHF
TGTGCCAGCAGTGATAACGACAGAAATCAGCCCCAGCATTTT
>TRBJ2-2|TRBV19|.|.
CASSIEGVGELFF
TGTGCCAGTAGTATAGAGGGCGTCGGGGAGCTGTTTTTT
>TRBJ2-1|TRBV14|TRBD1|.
CASSGTGGILLNEQFF
TGTGCCAGCTCTGGGACAGGGGGCATCCTTCTGAATGAGCAGTTCTTC
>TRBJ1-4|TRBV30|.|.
CAWSAYPADEKLFF
TGTGCCTGGAGTGCCTACCCGGCTGATGAAAAACTGTTTTTT
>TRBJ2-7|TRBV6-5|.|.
CASSPWGAYEQYF
TGTGCCAGCAGCCCTTGGGGAGCCTACGAGCAGTACTTC
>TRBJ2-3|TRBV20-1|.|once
CSARVAEGLDF
TGCAGTGCTAGAGTGGCAGAGGGGCTGGATTTT
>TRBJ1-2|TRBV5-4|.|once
CASGVGKGDYGYTF
TGTGCCAGCGGGGTCGGGAAGGGCGACTATGGCTACACCTTC
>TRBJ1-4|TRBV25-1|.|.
CASSGVSGSTNEKLFF
TGTGCCAGCAGTGGAGTGTCGGGATCAACTAATGAAAAACTGTTTTTT
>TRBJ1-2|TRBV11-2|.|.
CASSLVDRTGYTF
TGTGCCAGCAGCTTAGTGGACAGAACCGGCTACACCTTC